This T cell receptor beta chain was captured in a study of beta chain features in type 1 diabetes. In the study overall: Patients looked much like healthy donors when it came to age, gender and cell yields.

Since all of the isolated RNA was reverse transcribed, expressed TCRB transcripts were what got sequenced. Sequencing used immunoSEQ multiplex PCR; TCRdb keeps in-frame clones, though not all of them. Altogether around 58,000 clones are present, roughly 60% being singletons, with the ten largest covering around 2.2%. It was via CD45RO/CCR7/CD25/CD127/CD95/CD27 that CD4+ naive, central memory, regulatory and stem cell-like memory cells were sorted. Broader study findings: It was among patients, rather than healthy donors, that naive, central memory and Treg TCRB repertoires appeared more similar. Sequencing the cDNA could make cells with high TCR expression show up more than they should.

This clone was detected once. Its specificity is unknown. The sample comprised Tregs from blood. This receptor was obtained from a woman under 30 in good health.

CDR3 in amino acids: CASSLQAGEAFF. CDR3 DNA: TGCGCCAGCAGCTTACAGGCCGGAGAAGCTTTCTTT. The chain joins TRBV5-1 to TRBJ1-1; tentative D call: TRBD1 (5 bases). V lost 2 bases and J 8 bases, leaving 10 bases between the germline ends. From germline, CDR1 is SGHRS and CDR2 YFSETQ. This CDR3 comprises 12 residues.